One and the same sample provided the 20 T cell receptor beta chains below, sequenced in a study of shared clonotypes between healthy human individuals. The assay was immunoSEQ multiplex PCR, and TCRdb's table has in-frame clones only and misses some. The table has a few million clones, around 93% seen once. Only CD45RO-negative cells positively selected for CCR7 counted as naive CD8 cells, so terminally differentiated effector memory CD45RA+ cells were excluded. The sequenced material came from naive CD8+ T cells from PBMCs. All receptors come from a man aged 18-30 years in good health. Some clones in this sample may be carry-over from other donors' samples.

The chain combines TRBV4-1 with TRBJ2-1; the match to TRBD2 covers 8 bases. The CDR3 runs 15 residues. Germline V gene lookup returns CDR1 MGHRA and CDR2 YSYEKL. The V and J ends lost 2 bases and 4 bases, in that order; junction bases with no gene match: 4. The CDR3 loop is CASSQQSSGYNEQFF. CDR3 sequence (DNA): TGCGCCAGCAGCCAACAGTCTAGCGGGTACAATGAGCAGTTCTTC.

The chain joins TRBV6-5 to TRBJ1-4; TRBD1 might be the D (5 bases). Germline assignment: CDR1 MNHEY and CDR2 SVGAGI. The CDR3 runs to 16 residues. Trimming shortened V by 0 bases and J by 2 bases, and 10 bases separated the two germline ends. CDR3 sequence reads: CASSYSGRRTNEKLFF. The CDR3 DNA is TGTGCCAGCAGTTACTCGGGGCGCCGGACTAATGAAAAACTGTTTTTT.

The V gene is TRBV4-2, the J gene TRBJ2-5; either TRBD1 or TRBD2 may fit D (5 bases each). Trimming pared 5 bases from V and 6 bases from J, leaving 13 bases between. This CDR3 comprises 13 residues. CDR1 LGHNA and CDR2 YNFKEQ come from the germline V gene. The CDR3 nucleotides are TGTGCCAGCAGCGGCCGGGACCTGCAGACCCAGTACTTC. This gives the protein CASSGRDLQTQYF.

The J gene is TRBJ1-1, the V gene TRBV28; D unresolved. Germline CDR1 reads MDHEN; CDR2 reads SYDVKM. V was trimmed by 3 bases and J by 3 bases, leaving 11 bases between them. The length of the CDR3 is 14 residues. The CDR3 protein is CASSFAGTYTEAFF. The CDR3 DNA sequence: TGTGCCAGCAGTTTTGCAGGCACCTACACTGAAGCTTTCTTT. The variable domain in full, with the rest retrieved from reference TRBV28 and TRBJ1-1, is DVKVTQSSRYLVKRTGEKVFLECVQDMDHENMFWYRQDPGLGLRLIYFSYDVKMKEKGDIPEGYSVSREKKERFSLILESASTNQTSMYLCASSFAGTYTEAFFGQGTRLTVV.

As to this clone: Other DNA variants within this sample encode the same CDR3. The chain combines TRBV27 with TRBJ2-2; no definite D call. The CDR3 sequence is 13 residues long. V lost 3 bases to trimming and J lost 0 bases, with 2 bases between them. The germline V gene encodes CDR1 MNHEY and CDR2 SMNVEV (reference sequence). CDR3 protein: CASSFTNTGELFF. In nucleotides, the CDR3 is TGTGCCAGCAGTTTTACGAACACCGGGGAGCTGTTTTTT.

The genes are TRBV13 and TRBJ1-2, with a tentative D call TRBD1 (6 bases). Germline lookup yields CDR1 PRHDT and CDR2 FYEKMQ (reference sequence). The CDR3 length is 16 residues. V was trimmed by 5 bases and J by 2 bases, leaving 18 bases between them. CDR3 nucleotide sequence: TGTGCCAGCAGCCTTAGGGGGGGCGACCCAAACTATGGCTACACCTTC. It codes for CASSLRGGDPNYGYTF.

The chain carries TRBV27 and TRBJ2-2; unclear D gene. The CDR3 has 13 residues. Trimming took off 2 bases at V and 6 bases at J, with 7 bases between the two ends. Germline lookup yields CDR1 MNHEY and CDR2 SMNVEV (reference sequence). In DNA, the CDR3 is TGTGCCAGCAGTTTAAAGGGTTCCGGGGAGCTGTTTTTT. Translated: CASSLKGSGELFF.

The genes are TRBV27 and TRBJ2-1; 9 nucleotides match TRBD2. Trimming removed 3 bases from V and 5 bases from J; junction bases left unmatched: 5. In germline, CDR1 is MNHEY, CDR2 SMNVEV (reference sequence). CDR3 length: 15 amino acids. The CDR3 coding sequence is TGTGCCAGCAGTTTTGCGGCGGGGGGGAACAATGAGCAGTTCTTC. This sequence encodes CASSFAAGGNNEQFF.

J is TRBJ2-7 and V is TRBV2; 9 bases line up with TRBD2. This CDR3 contains 15 residues. The V segment lost 5 bases and the J segment 0 bases; nucleotides outside the gene matches: 5. Germline CDR1 SNHLY, CDR2 FYNNEI. CDR3 DNA: TGTGCCAGCAGTCGAGCGGGAGGTCGCTCCTACGAGCAGTACTTC. Its translation: CASSRAGGRSYEQYF. Looking up the rest from reference TRBV2 and TRBJ2-7 gives the full variable domain: EPEVTQTPSHQVTQMGQEVILRCVPISNHLYFYWYRQILGQKVEFLVSFYNNEISEKSEIFDDQFSVERPDGSNFTLKIRSTKLEDSAMYFCASSRAGGRSYEQYFGPGTRLTVT.

This clone was counted once. The chain couples TRBV18 to TRBJ2-7, with 9 bases lining up with TRBD1. Germline V lookup: CDR1 KGHSH, CDR2 LQKENI. The CDR3 has 15 residues. The V segment lost 3 bases and the J segment 3 bases; nucleotides outside the gene matches: 6. CDR3: CASSPRDREIYEQYF. CDR3 nucleotides: TGTGCCAGCTCACCCCGGGACAGGGAGATCTACGAGCAGTACTTC. The full variable domain, in which reference TRBV18 and TRBJ2-7 provide the parts outside the CDR3, is NAGVMQNPRHLVRRRGQEARLRCSPMKGHSHVYWYRQLPEEGLKFMVYLQKENIIDESGMPKERFSAEFPKEGPSILRIQQVVRGDSAAYFCASSPRDREIYEQYFGPGTRLTVT.

The chain couples TRBV27 to TRBJ2-3; 7 nucleotides line up with TRBD2. V was pared by 8 bases and J by 3 bases, with 5 bases of the junction left unmatched. The CDR3 has 13 residues. CDR1 and CDR2 (germline): MNHEY, SMNVEV (reference sequence). In nucleotides, the CDR3 is TGTGCCAGCCTGGGCGGGGGTACAGATACGCAGTATTTT. Its protein product is CASLGGGTDTQYF.

The table lists this clone with a count of one. The chain links TRBV5-6 to TRBJ1-1; the D gene is possibly TRBD1 (5 bases). The germline V gene encodes CDR1 SGHDT and CDR2 YYEEEE. The CDR3 is 14 residues long. The ends were cut back, 0 bases at V and 2 bases at J, with 8 bases in the middle. The CDR3 region is CASSLEGFNTEAFF. As DNA, the CDR3 is TGTGCCAGCAGCTTGGAGGGGTTTAACACTGAAGCTTTCTTT.

The rearrangement joins TRBV7-9 to TRBJ1-2; D unclear. V lost 5 bases, J lost 2 bases, and 15 bases lay in between. CDR1 is SEHNR and CDR2 is FQNEAQ in the germline V gene (reference sequence). The CDR3 is 15 residues long. CDR3 DNA sequence: TGTGCCAGCAGCCCGACTTCGGCCGTAAACTATGGCTACACCTTC. Translating gives CASSPTSAVNYGYTF.

The chain joins TRBV5-1 to TRBJ2-7; 10 bases match TRBD2. The CDR3 loop spans 12 amino acids. V shed 3 bases and J 6 bases; nucleotides not matched to a gene: 0. Germline V gene sequence: CDR1 SGHRS, CDR2 YFSETQ. This CDR3 is CASSWTSGEQYF. CDR3 coding DNA: TGCGCCAGCAGCTGGACTAGCGGCGAGCAGTACTTC. Full variable domain (rest looked up from reference TRBV5-1 and TRBJ2-7): KAGVTQTPRYLIKTRGQQVTLSCSPISGHRSVSWYQQTPGQGLQFLFEYFSETQRNKGNFPGRFSGRQFSNSRSEMNVSTLELGDSALYLCASSWTSGEQYFGPGTRLTVT.

The chain combines TRBV10-3 with TRBJ2-3, with 13 bases matching TRBD2. This CDR3 region has 18 residues. Germline lookup yields CDR1 ENHRY and CDR2 SYGVKD. V gave up 0 bases and J gave up 0 bases; unmatched junction bases: 3. CDR3 sequence: CAISESMTSGGSTDTQYF. The CDR3 bases are TGTGCCATCAGTGAGTCCATGACTAGCGGGGGGAGCACAGATACGCAGTATTTT.

Of note for this clone: Other nucleotide sequences from this sample produce the same CDR3. The V call is TRBV5-1, the J call TRBJ2-7; no firm D call. CDR1 and CDR2 from the germline V gene are SGHRS and YFSETQ. The length of the CDR3 is 13 residues. V was clipped by 0 bases and J by 3 bases, with 7 bases between them. The CDR3 here is CASSLGPGYEQYF. The CDR3 DNA follows: TGCGCCAGCAGCTTGGGTCCAGGCTACGAGCAGTACTTC.

This sequence joins TRBV2 and TRBJ2-7; TRBD2 matches at 8 bases. CDR1 and CDR2 from the germline V gene are SNHLY and FYNNEI. The CDR3 is 13 residues long. Unmatched junction bases numbered 0, after V lost 4 bases and J lost 1 base. The CDR3 DNA reads TGTGCCAGCAGTGGCGGGAGGTCCTACGAGCAGTACTTC. This codes for CASSGGRSYEQYF.

The rearrangement joins TRBV10-1 to TRBJ2-1; D is perhaps TRBD2 (5 bases). The V gene lost 10 bases and the J gene lost 7 bases, with 23 bases spanning the gap. The CDR3 covers 15 residues. Germline V gene sequence: CDR1 WNHNN, CDR2 SYGVQD (reference sequence). CDR3 amino acids: CATSPSRASGNEQFF. The CDR3 DNA sequence: TGCGCCACCTCCCCCAGTCGGGCGTCGGGGAATGAGCAGTTCTTC.

The V call is TRBV19, the J call TRBJ2-1; TRBD2 matches at 7 bases. From germline, CDR1 is LNHDA and CDR2 SQIVND (reference sequence). V lost 3 bases to trimming and J lost 10 bases; unmatched junction nucleotides: 3. The CDR3 runs to 12 residues. The CDR3 coding sequence is TGTGCCAGTAGTATGGGACTACCAGAGCAGTTCTTC. As protein: CASSMGLPEQFF.

The gene calls are TRBV4-3 and TRBJ2-7; 7 nucleotides align to TRBD1. The CDR3 has 18 residues. Looked up from germline, CDR1 is LGHNA and CDR2 is YSLEER. J was trimmed by 0 bases and V by 2 bases; bases with no gene match: 13. CDR3 region: CASSQNQGGAASSYEQYF. The CDR3 nucleotides read TGCGCCAGCAGCCAAAATCAAGGGGGCGCGGCGAGCTCCTACGAGCAGTACTTC.